The 14 T cell receptor beta chains in this list originate from one sample, sequenced in a study of technical replicates of blood from several donors. Produced via immunoSEQ multiplex PCR; TCRdb's table is partial and in-frame only. The sample gives around 68,000 clones, 91% of which show up once; under 0.4% is in the top ten. Sequencing was done on a sample of T cells isolated from PBMCs. These receptors all come from a human donor in good health. Some clones in this sample may be carry-over from other donors' samples.

The V call is TRBV5-1, the J call TRBJ2-1, with 9 bases lining up with TRBD2. The CDR3 is 18 amino acids. Germline-derived CDR1 and CDR2 are SGHRS and YFSETQ. After removal of 0 bases from V and 2 bases from J, the junction contained 9 bases not matched to a gene. The CDR3 sequence is CASSLALSSGITYNEQFF. The CDR3 DNA reads TGCGCCAGCAGCTTGGCCCTTTCTAGCGGGATCACCTACAATGAGCAGTTCTTC.

The chain links TRBV7-9 to TRBJ1-1, with 10 bases lining up with TRBD1. Germline V gene lookup returns CDR1 SEHNR and CDR2 FQNEAQ (reference sequence). This CDR3 spans 18 amino acids. The V segment lost 3 bases and the J segment 3 bases; nucleotides outside the gene matches: 13. CDR3 amino acids: CASSFPKKTGGEDTEAFF. In DNA, the CDR3 is TGTGCCAGCAGCTTTCCCAAGAAGACAGGGGGCGAAGACACTGAAGCTTTCTTT.

This clone appeared once. This sequence joins TRBV4-1 and TRBJ2-5, with a possible D match to TRBD2 (5 bases). V gave up 0 bases and J gave up 7 bases, with 21 bases separating them. The CDR3 runs to 17 residues. Germline-derived CDR1 and CDR2 are MGHRA and YSYEKL. DNA for the CDR3: TGCGCCAGCAGCCAAGAACCCCCCCCTGCGCCCCGGGGGACCCAGTACTTC. This encodes CASSQEPPPAPRGTQYF.

The rearrangement links TRBV18 to TRBJ1-5; D gene unclear. The CDR3 sequence is 13 residues long. Looked up from germline, CDR1 is KGHSH and CDR2 is LQKENI. V dropped 6 bases and J dropped 5 bases, with 11 bases sitting between them. The CDR3 region is CASSPLGDQPQHF. The CDR3 coding sequence is TGTGCCAGCTCTCCCCTCGGGGATCAGCCCCAGCATTTT.

This clone was detected only a few times. This sequence joins TRBV2 and TRBJ2-1; 7 nucleotides align to TRBD2. The CDR3 has 18 residues. Germline lookup yields CDR1 SNHLY and CDR2 FYNNEI. V gave up 1 base and J gave up 3 bases; unmatched junction bases: 12. CDR3: CASSEGGGILDLYNEQFF. The CDR3 DNA sequence: TGTGCCAGCAGTGAAGGGGGGGGTATTCTAGACCTCTACAATGAGCAGTTCTTC. Full variable domain (outside the CDR3, taken from reference TRBV2 and TRBJ2-1): EPEVTQTPSHQVTQMGQEVILRCVPISNHLYFYWYRQILGQKVEFLVSFYNNEISEKSEIFDDQFSVERPDGSNFTLKIRSTKLEDSAMYFCASSEGGGILDLYNEQFFGPGTRLTVL.

The chain links TRBV15 to TRBJ1-1; 7 bases are shared with TRBD1. With 3 bases clipped from V and 3 bases from J, the junction kept 1 base outside the gene matches. CDR1 is LNHNV, CDR2 YYDKDF, per germline (reference sequence). The CDR3 is made up of 13 amino acids. DNA of the CDR3: TGTGCCACCAGCAGGGGGACAGACACTGAAGCTTTCTTT. Its translation is CATSRGTDTEAFF. Complete variable domain (other parts from reference TRBV15 and TRBJ1-1): DAMVIQNPRYQVTQFGKPVTLSCSQTLNHNVMYWYQQKSSQAPKLLFHYYDKDFNNEADTPDNFQSRRPNTSFCFLDIRSPGLGDTAMYLCATSRGTDTEAFFGQGTRLTVV.

This chain links TRBV7-3 with TRBJ1-1; 8 nucleotides match TRBD1. CDR3 length: 15 residues. J lost 4 bases, V lost 5 bases, and 9 bases had no gene match. Per the germline V gene, CDR1 is SGHTA and CDR2 is FQGTGA. CDR3 protein: CASSLGQGGITEAFF. The CDR3 DNA follows: TGTGCCAGCAGCCTCGGACAGGGTGGAATCACTGAAGCTTTCTTT. The variable domain in full, with the rest retrieved from reference TRBV7-3 and TRBJ1-1, is GAGVSQTPSNKVTEKGKYVELRCDPISGHTALYWYRQSLGQGPEFLIYFQGTGAADDSGLPNDRFFAVRPEGSVSTLKIQRTERGDSAVYLCASSLGQGGITEAFFGQGTRLTVV.

The chain employs TRBV2 and TRBJ2-3; perhaps TRBD1 as D (6 bases). The germline V gene has CDR1 SNHLY and CDR2 FYNNEI. CDR3 length: 15 amino acids. Trimming left V 3 bases short and J 0 bases short, with 10 bases between. In DNA form, the CDR3 reads TGTGCCAGCAGTGATAGGACAGCTAGCACAGATACGCAGTATTTT. It specifies CASSDRTASTDTQYF.

The chain has TRBV27 and TRBJ1-2; D perhaps matches TRBD1 (5 bases). Trimming pared 0 bases from V and 1 base from J, leaving 9 bases between. The CDR3 runs 15 residues. Germline assignment: CDR1 MNHEY and CDR2 SMNVEV (reference sequence). The CDR3 bases are TGTGCCAGCAGTTTATCGTCAGGGTATAACTATGGCTACACCTTC. Amino acids: CASSLSSGYNYGYTF.

V and J are TRBV2 and TRBJ1-1; 9 bases line up with TRBD1. Germline V gene data show CDR1 as SNHLY and CDR2 as FYNNEI. Trimming took 8 bases from V and 3 from J; bases not matched to a gene: 10. CDR3 length equals 15 residues. DNA of the CDR3: TGTGCCAGCGCGGGAACAGGGGGCTCGGACACTGAAGCTTTCTTT. The encoded protein is CASAGTGGSDTEAFF.

This chain uses TRBV11-2 with TRBJ2-3, with D tentatively TRBD2 (5 bases). Deletions cut 3 bases from V and 3 bases from J, with 16 bases between. This CDR3 has 16 residues. Germline CDR1 reads SGHAT; CDR2 reads FQNNGV. Here the CDR3 reads CASSFAPLSGTDTQYF. The CDR3 DNA reads TGTGCCAGCAGCTTTGCGCCCCTCTCGGGAACAGATACGCAGTATTTT. Complete variable domain (other parts from reference TRBV11-2 and TRBJ2-3): EAGVAQSPRYKIIEKRQSVAFWCNPISGHATLYWYQQILGQGPKLLIQFQNNGVVDDSQLPKDRFSAERLKGVDSTLKIQPAKLEDSAVYLCASSFAPLSGTDTQYFGPGTRLTVL.

CDR3 bases: TGCGCCAGCAGCCAAGTCGGCAGGGGGACAGAGACCCAGTACTTC. Translation gives CASSQVGRGTETQYF. V usage is TRBV4-1 and J usage is TRBJ2-5; 7 positions match TRBD1. The CDR3 extends over 15 amino acids. The germline gives CDR1 MGHRA, CDR2 YSYEKL. The J segment lost 4 bases and the V segment lost 1 base, leaving 6 bases of the junction unmatched.

This rearrangement joins TRBV5-4 to TRBJ2-1; 10 positions agree with TRBD2. Germline-derived CDR1 and CDR2 are SGHNT and YYREEE (reference sequence). After removal of 3 bases from V and 12 bases from J, the junction contained 9 bases not matched to a gene. The CDR3 spans 14 residues. Here the CDR3 DNA reads TGTGCCAGCAGCTCCGAAGGACTAGCGGATGTGCAGTTCTTC. This translates into CASSSEGLADVQFF.

The CDR3 loop reads CAWRRDRSTDTQYF. CDR3 nucleotides: TGTGCCTGGAGGCGGGACAGGAGCACAGATACGCAGTATTTT. The chain is built from TRBV30 and TRBJ2-3; 8 positions agree with TRBD1. V trimming: 3 bases; J trimming: 0 bases; junction bases outside the gene matches: 2. This CDR3 spans 14 amino acids. Germline V gene sequence: CDR1 GTSNPN, CDR2 SVGIG (reference sequence).